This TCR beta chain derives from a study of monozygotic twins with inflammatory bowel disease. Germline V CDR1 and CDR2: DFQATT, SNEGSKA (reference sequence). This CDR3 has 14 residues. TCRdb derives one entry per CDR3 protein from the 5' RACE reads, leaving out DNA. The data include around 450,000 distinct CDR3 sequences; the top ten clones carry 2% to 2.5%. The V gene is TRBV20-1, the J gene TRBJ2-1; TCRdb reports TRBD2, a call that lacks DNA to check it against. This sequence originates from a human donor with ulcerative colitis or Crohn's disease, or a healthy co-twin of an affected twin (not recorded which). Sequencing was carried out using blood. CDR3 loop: CSIGLAGVGNEQFF.